This T cell receptor (beta chain) was identified during a study of cytomegalovirus exposure and HLA in healthy donors. Regarding this clone: Antigen specificity is unknown.

Healthy bone marrow donors made up the donor group. CDR1 MNHEY and CDR2 SMNVEV come from the germline V gene (reference sequence). V was clipped by 5 bases and J by 1 base; unmatched bases: 5. The CDR3 covers 15 residues. The PCR used 60 Vbeta and 13 Jbeta primers. Sequencing was performed with immunoSEQ multiplex PCR; in TCRdb, only in-frame clones are kept and a portion is missing. The sample shows around 90,000 clones, around 78% of them seen only once. General study results and limits: Analysis was carried out at a later point, and it linked a missense DCLRE1C variant to TCR beta V- and J-gene trimming.

Sequencing used PBMCs. The rearrangement joins TRBV27 to TRBJ2-3; 8 bases align to TRBD1. The clonotype comes from a man aged 30-40 years in good health and CMV-seronegative. The DNA of the CDR3 is TGTGCCAGCAGTCTCACGGGACAGGGCACAGATACGCAGTATTTT. Protein: CASSLTGQGTDTQYF.